This T cell receptor (beta chain) originates from a study of cytomegalovirus exposure and HLA in healthy donors. Germline CDR1 and CDR2: MDHEN and SYDVKM. This CDR3 is built from 14 residues. V lost 8 bases, J lost 5 bases, and 5 bases stayed unmatched. All donors participated as healthy donors of bone marrow. Amplification used 60 Vbeta primers and 13 Jbeta primers. Libraries were prepared by immunoSEQ multiplex PCR; TCRdb keeps only in-frame clonotypes and omits some of them. The table records roughly 200,000 clones, roughly 80% of them present only once. The TCR originated in a woman between 18 and 30 years old in good health and CMV-seronegative. The sample taken for sequencing was PBMCs. J is TRBJ2-2 and V is TRBV28; TRBD1 matches 10 bases. For the CDR3, the DNA is TGTGCCAGCGTAGGGACAGGGGAAACCGGGGAGCTGTTTTTT. This translates into CASVGTGETGELFF.